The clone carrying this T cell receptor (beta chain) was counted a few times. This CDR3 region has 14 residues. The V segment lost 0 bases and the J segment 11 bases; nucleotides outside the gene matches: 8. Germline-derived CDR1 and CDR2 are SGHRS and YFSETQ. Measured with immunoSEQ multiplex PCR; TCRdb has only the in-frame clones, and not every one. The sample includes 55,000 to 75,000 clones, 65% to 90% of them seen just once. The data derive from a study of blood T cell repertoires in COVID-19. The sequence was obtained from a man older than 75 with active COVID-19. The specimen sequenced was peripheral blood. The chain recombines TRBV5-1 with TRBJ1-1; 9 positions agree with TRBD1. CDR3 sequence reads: CASSLEFGTGTAFF. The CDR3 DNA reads TGCGCCAGCAGCTTGGAATTCGGGACAGGGACGGCTTTCTTT. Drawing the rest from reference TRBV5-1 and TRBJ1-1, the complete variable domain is KAGVTQTPRYLIKTRGQQVTLSCSPISGHRSVSWYQQTPGQGLQFLFEYFSETQRNKGNFPGRFSGRQFSNSRSEMNVSTLELGDSALYLCASSLEFGTGTAFFGQGTRLTVV.